One and the same sample provided the 32 T cell receptor beta chains below, sequenced in a study of blood T cell repertoires in COVID-19. Only in-frame clones appear in the TCRdb table, and some are missing; sequencing was by immunoSEQ multiplex PCR. The sample lists 150,000 to 200,000 clones, about 88% occurring once. The specimen sequenced was PBMCs or T cells enriched from blood (not recorded which). These receptors all come from a woman younger than 30 who had recovered from COVID-19.

This chain connects TRBV3-1 (or the pseudogene TRBV3-2) to TRBJ2-2, with D possibly being TRBD2 (6 bases). CDR3 size: 18 residues. Deletions cut 4 bases from V and 8 bases from J, with 26 bases between. The V gene's germline CDR1 is LGHDT and CDR2 YNNKEL (reference sequence). The CDR3: CASSPIRRAEGGRGELFF. CDR3 DNA sequence: TGTGCCAGCAGCCCCATAAGGCGAGCGGAGGGAGGAAGGGGGGAGCTGTTTTTT.

There are a few counts of this clone. This rearrangement joins TRBV19 to TRBJ1-5, with TRBD1 as a possible D gene (5 bases). V was pared by 6 bases and J by 0 bases, with 12 bases between. From germline, CDR1 is LNHDA and CDR2 SQIVND (reference sequence). The CDR3 has 15 amino acids. This chain's CDR3 is CASSTPGYSNQPQHF. CDR3 coding DNA: TGTGCCAGTAGCACCCCAGGGTATAGCAATCAGCCCCAGCATTTT.

This clone came up once. The genes are TRBV2 and TRBJ1-2; D remains unclear. Trimming stripped 6 bases from V and 9 bases from J, with 17 bases between. Germline V gene data show CDR1 as SNHLY and CDR2 as FYNNEI. There are 13 residues in the CDR3. The CDR3 nucleotides are TGTGCCAGCAGAGCGACCGCGGCGGAAAGCTACACCTTC. As protein: CASRATAAESYTF.

This clone was found a few times. V is TRBV7-2 and J is TRBJ1-4; D gene ambiguous. The CDR3 sequence is 12 residues long. CDR1 is SGHTA, CDR2 FQGNSA, per germline. Between the trimmed V and J ends, which lost 5 bases and 2 bases, there was a span of 3 bases. The CDR3 DNA reads as TGTGCCAGCAGCCCGACTAATGAAAAACTGTTTTTT. This encodes CASSPTNEKLFF.

The chain is built from TRBV7-2 and TRBJ2-5; 8 bases fit TRBD2. The germline gives CDR1 SGHTA, CDR2 FQGNSA. Trimming at V came to 5 bases and at J to 3 bases, leaving 11 bases not matched to a gene. The CDR3 length is 16 residues. The CDR3 is CASSKRGAGGEETQYF. The DNA of the CDR3 is TGTGCCAGCAGCAAGAGGGGTGCGGGGGGCGAAGAGACCCAGTACTTC. The entire variable domain, with the rest obtained from reference TRBV7-2 and TRBJ2-5, is as follows: GAGVSQSPSNKVTEKGKDVELRCDPISGHTALYWYRQSLGQGLEFLIYFQGNSAPDKSGLPSDRFSAERTGGSVSTLTIQRTQQEDSAVYLCASSKRGAGGEETQYFGPGTRLLVL.

This chain uses TRBV3-1 (or the pseudogene TRBV3-2) with TRBJ2-3; 13 bases align to TRBD2. The J segment lost 3 bases and the V segment lost 4 bases, leaving 1 base of the junction unmatched. Germline-derived CDR1 and CDR2 are LGHDT and YNNKEL (reference sequence). The CDR3 runs 15 residues. For the CDR3, the DNA is TGTGCCAGCAGCCCGGGACTAGCGGGAACAGATACGCAGTATTTT. Translation: CASSPGLAGTDTQYF.

This chain connects TRBV10-3 to TRBJ2-3; 9 bases map to TRBD2. CDR3 size: 15 residues. J was trimmed by 2 bases and V by 6 bases; bases with no gene match: 6. Germline V CDR1 and CDR2: ENHRY, SYGVKD. The CDR3 DNA is TGTGCCATCAGCCTGAGCGGGGGGACCACAGATACGCAGTATTTT. Protein: CAISLSGGTTDTQYF.

On this clone itself: The junction differs from germline at one of its ends, possibly a read error. The rearrangement uses TRBV7-7 and TRBJ1-1; TRBD1 matches at 9 bases. Per germline, CDR1 SSHAT and CDR2 FNYEAQ (reference sequence). The CDR3 loop spans 14 amino acids. CDR3 nucleotides: TGTGCTAGCAGCCCCCCGGGACAGGGTTTCGAAGCTTTCTTT. It specifies CASSPPGQGFEAFF.

The rearrangement uses TRBV4-1 and TRBJ1-1; D might be TRBD1 (6 bases). V was shortened by 2 bases and J by 10 bases, with 23 bases between the two germline ends. This CDR3 has 16 residues. The germline gives CDR1 MGHRA, CDR2 YSYEKL. Here the CDR3 DNA reads TGCGCCAGCAGCCAAAGCCCTGGGGGGGCGAGTTGGGTAGCTTTCTTT. This gives the protein CASSQSPGGASWVAFF.

This chain's CDR3 is CASLLAGGTDEQFF. CDR3 in DNA: TGTGCCAGTCTTCTAGCGGGAGGGACGGATGAGCAGTTCTTC. This chain joins TRBV6-5 and TRBJ2-1, with TRBD2 matching over 12 bases. CDR1 is MNHEY, CDR2 SVGAGI, per germline. The junction had 8 bases not matched to a gene; V was cut back by 9 bases and J by 8 bases. This CDR3 is 14 amino acids long.

V gene TRBV19 combines with J gene TRBJ2-1, with 14 bases matching TRBD2. Per the germline V gene, CDR1 is LNHDA and CDR2 is SQIVND (reference sequence). The CDR3 loop spans 17 amino acids. J lost 5 bases, V lost 5 bases, and 8 bases had no gene match. The CDR3 region is CASSLDSTSGGDNEQFF. Written as DNA, the CDR3 is TGTGCCAGTAGTCTCGACTCGACTAGCGGGGGGGACAATGAGCAGTTCTTC.

DNA of the CDR3: TGTGCCATCAGTGAGAACAGGCCCTACGAGCAGTACTTC. Translating gives CAISENRPYEQYF. The chain uses TRBV10-3 and TRBJ2-7, with D maybe TRBD1 (5 bases). V was pared by 2 bases and J by 2 bases, with 7 bases between. The CDR3 is 13 residues long. CDR1 and CDR2 (germline): ENHRY, SYGVKD.

The J gene is TRBJ1-1, the V gene TRBV28, with no clear D. The CDR3 is 12 residues long. Trimming removed 3 bases from V and 7 bases from J, with 9 bases in between. Per germline, CDR1 MDHEN and CDR2 SYDVKM. CDR3 residues: CASSLDYSEAFF. The CDR3 region has the DNA TGTGCCAGCAGTTTGGATTACAGTGAAGCTTTCTTT.

The chain is built from TRBV28 and TRBJ1-2; the match to TRBD1 covers 8 bases. The CDR3 totals 15 residues. Losses at the gene ends were 8 bases for V and 8 bases for J; bases not matched to a gene: 16. Germline lookup yields CDR1 MDHEN and CDR2 SYDVKM. CDR3 residues: CASRRVTGTGSGYTF. The DNA of the CDR3 is TGTGCCAGCCGCCGCGTAACAGGGACAGGTAGCGGCTACACCTTC.

This chain joins TRBV24-1 and TRBJ1-2; D is uncertain. CDR3 length: 12 residues. Germline CDR1 is KGHDR and CDR2 is SFDVKD. V shed 5 bases and J shed 0 bases, with 3 bases lying between them. The CDR3 DNA sequence: TGTGCCACCAGTGCGGCTAACTATGGCTACACCTTC. Amino acids: CATSAANYGYTF.

This CDR3 reads CASSPEDRGGEQFF. The CDR3 nucleotides are TGTGCCAGCAGCCCCGAGGACAGGGGAGGTGAGCAGTTCTTC. This chain connects TRBV3-1 (or the pseudogene TRBV3-2) to TRBJ2-1, with TRBD1 identical over 9 bases. Per the germline V gene, CDR1 is LGHDT and CDR2 is YNNKEL (reference sequence). The CDR3 is 14 residues long. Trimming took 4 bases from V and 9 from J; bases not matched to a gene: 7.

The chain has TRBV11-2 and TRBJ1-5; tentative D call: TRBD1 (5 bases). CDR3 length: 15 residues. Per germline, CDR1 SGHAT and CDR2 FQNNGV. V was cut by 1 base and J by 2 bases, with 9 bases left in between. This chain's CDR3 is CASSLGDRGNQPQHF. CDR3 sequence (DNA): TGTGCCAGCAGCTTAGGCGACAGAGGCAATCAGCCCCAGCATTTT.

V and J are TRBV3-1 (or the pseudogene TRBV3-2) and TRBJ2-2; a possible D gene is TRBD1 (5 bases). This CDR3 spans 14 amino acids. Germline V gene data show CDR1 as LGHDT and CDR2 as YNNKEL (reference sequence). V was cut by 4 bases and J by 6 bases, with 12 bases left in between. For the CDR3, the DNA is TGTGCCAGCAGCCGAATCCAGGGCGCCGGGGAGCTGTTTTTT. Translating it yields CASSRIQGAGELFF.

This chain uses TRBV5-1 with TRBJ2-5, with 13 nucleotides matching TRBD2. Germline CDR1 SGHRS, CDR2 YFSETQ. V was clipped by 0 bases and J by 5 bases; unmatched bases: 13. The CDR3 extends over 19 amino acids. The chain's CDR3 is CASSLVGPGLAGLGETQYF. For the CDR3, the DNA is TGCGCCAGCAGCTTGGTTGGACCGGGACTAGCGGGGTTGGGGGAGACCCAGTACTTC.

The V gene is TRBV19, the J gene TRBJ2-2; 7 bases agree with TRBD1. J was trimmed by 1 base and V by 8 bases; bases with no gene match: 1. The germline CDR1 and CDR2 sequences are LNHDA and SQIVND (reference sequence). The CDR3 covers 13 residues. The CDR3 reads CASRDRNTGELFF. For the CDR3, the DNA is TGTGCCAGTCGGGACAGGAACACCGGGGAGCTGTTTTTT.

The J gene is TRBJ2-7, the V gene TRBV7-9; maybe TRBD1 (6 bases). V was clipped by 5 bases and J by 3 bases, with 14 bases between them. CDR1 and CDR2 (germline): SEHNR, FQNEAQ (reference sequence). This CDR3 contains 14 residues. CDR3 nucleotide sequence: TGTGCCAGCAGCCCCCGGACAGACGTCTACGAGCAGTACTTC. Translating it yields CASSPRTDVYEQYF.

This sequence joins TRBV30 and TRBJ1-5; TRBD1 might be the D (5 bases). Trimming cost V 2 bases and J 6 bases, with 11 bases left between them. This CDR3 has 13 amino acids. Germline CDR1 GTSNPN, CDR2 SVGIG (reference sequence). CDR3 sequence (DNA): TGTGCCTGGAGTACAGGTTTCGGTCAGCCCCAGCATTTT. Translated, it gives CAWSTGFGQPQHF. The full variable domain, its missing parts supplied by reference TRBV30 and TRBJ1-5, is SQTIHQWPATLVQPVGSPLSLECTVEGTSNPNLYWYRQAAGRGLQLLFYSVGIGQISSEVPQNLSASRPQDRQFILSSKKLLLSDSGFYLCAWSTGFGQPQHFGDGTRLSIL.

The V and J genes are TRBV5-6 and TRBJ2-7; 7 bases are shared with TRBD2. V shed 0 bases and J 2 bases; nucleotides not matched to a gene: 5. Germline V CDR1 and CDR2: SGHDT, YYEEEE. There are 15 residues in the CDR3. The CDR3 loop reads CASSLEGGSTYEQYF. The CDR3 region has the DNA TGTGCCAGCAGCTTGGAGGGCGGGAGCACCTACGAGCAGTACTTC.

The chain combines TRBV28 with TRBJ1-1; D unclear. Per the germline V gene, CDR1 is MDHEN and CDR2 is SYDVKM. The ends were cut back, 5 bases at V and 2 bases at J, with 12 bases in the middle. This CDR3 spans 14 amino acids. CDR3 residues: CASSNPGSNTEAFF. CDR3 nucleotide sequence: TGTGCCAGCAGTAACCCGGGATCAAACACTGAAGCTTTCTTT.

This chain joins TRBV19 and TRBJ2-2, with TRBD1 matching 7 bases. CDR3 length: 15 amino acids. The junction had 7 bases not matched to a gene; V was cut back by 5 bases and J by 4 bases. The germline V gene has CDR1 LNHDA and CDR2 SQIVND (reference sequence). The CDR3 protein is CASSRQGSGTGELFF. The CDR3 nucleotides read TGTGCCAGTAGTCGACAGGGTAGTGGCACCGGGGAGCTGTTTTTT.

The chain recombines TRBV4-1 with TRBJ2-1; 9 nucleotides line up with TRBD2. The germline CDR1 and CDR2 sequences are MGHRA and YSYEKL. The CDR3 contains 18 residues. V trimming: 1 base; J trimming: 8 bases; junction bases outside the gene matches: 15. The CDR3 is CASSQGRLARGRAHEQFF. DNA for the CDR3: TGCGCCAGCAGCCAAGGTCGGCTAGCTCGCGGGAGGGCTCATGAGCAGTTCTTC.

This clone was counted a single time. The chain joins TRBV5-1 to TRBJ2-2; D is uncertain. Germline V lookup: CDR1 SGHRS, CDR2 YFSETQ. The V gene lost 2 bases and the J gene lost 6 bases, with 8 bases spanning the gap. The CDR3 length is 13 residues. For the CDR3, the DNA is TGCGCCAGCAGCTTAAGGAGCGCCGGGGAGCTGTTTTTT. It translates to CASSLRSAGELFF.

J is TRBJ1-1 and V is TRBV2, with TRBD1 matching 7 bases. The V segment lost 8 bases and the J segment 1 base; nucleotides outside the gene matches: 4. Germline V gene sequence: CDR1 SNHLY, CDR2 FYNNEI. This CDR3 contains 13 residues. Written as DNA, the CDR3 is TGTGCCAGCGAGGGACAGCAGAACACTGAAGCTTTCTTT. Protein: CASEGQQNTEAFF.

This rearrangement joins TRBV28 to TRBJ2-1; no definite D call. Trimming pared 4 bases from V and 6 bases from J, leaving 10 bases between. CDR1 is MDHEN, CDR2 SYDVKM, per germline. This CDR3 contains 13 residues. The CDR3 DNA is TGTGCCAGCAGTTCACCCCTCGGCAATGAGCAGTTCTTC. Translation gives CASSSPLGNEQFF.

This clone was seen a handful of times. V and J are TRBV4-3 and TRBJ2-6; the D gene is possibly TRBD2 (5 bases). The CDR3 loop spans 16 amino acids. Germline V gene data show CDR1 as LGHNA and CDR2 as YSLEER. Trimming cost V 4 bases and J 2 bases, with 12 bases left between them. CDR3 in DNA: TGCGCCAGCAGCCCGAACCCCGGGGCTGGGGCCAACGTCCTGACTTTC. Translated, it gives CASSPNPGAGANVLTF.

The CDR3 DNA follows: TGTGCCAGCAGTGGGATAGGGACAGGGTACAATCAGCCCCAGCATTTT. This sequence encodes CASSGIGTGYNQPQHF. The chain recombines TRBV2 with TRBJ1-5; the match to TRBD1 covers 9 bases. The CDR3 length is 16 residues. Per the germline V gene, CDR1 is SNHLY and CDR2 is FYNNEI. V gave up 4 bases and J gave up 3 bases; unmatched junction bases: 7.

The sample holds one count of this clone. This chain connects TRBV2 to TRBJ1-1; the D gene is possibly TRBD1 (6 bases). The V end was cut by 11 bases, the J end by 2 bases, with 15 bases between. The CDR3 consists of 13 residues. Germline V lookup: CDR1 SNHLY, CDR2 FYNNEI. In DNA, the CDR3 is TGTGCCTCACTACCGGGACACAACACTGAAGCTTTCTTT. Residues: CASLPGHNTEAFF.